The 30 T cell receptor beta chains listed next were all sequenced from one sample in a study of neurological immune-mediated disorders. From the 5' RACE reads, TCRdb called clonotypes with MiXCR, one entry per CDR3 protein. The repertoire consists of 24,000 or so distinct CDR3 sequences, with 2.5% occurring once and the leading ten covering 2% to 2.5%. Sample: PBMCs. Receptor source: a woman aged 45-65 years with multiple sclerosis.

This clonotype was seen a few times. This chain links TRBV19 with TRBJ2-3, with D possibly called TRBD1 or TRBD2 (5 bases each). This CDR3 comprises 16 residues. V dropped 4 bases and J dropped 4 bases, with 18 bases sitting between them. The germline gives CDR1 LNHDA, CDR2 SQIVND (reference sequence). The chain's CDR3 is CASSKAGLGAADTQYF. CDR3 coding DNA: TGTGCCAGTAGTAAGGCGGGCCTAGGGGCGGCAGATACGCAGTATTTT.

At least ten counts were recorded for this clonotype. V is TRBV3-1 and J is TRBJ2-3; 11 nucleotides align to TRBD2. Germline CDR1 LGHDT, CDR2 YNNKEL (reference sequence). V was clipped by 4 bases and J by 4 bases; unmatched bases: 7. The length of the CDR3 is 16 residues. The CDR3 DNA reads as TGTGCCAGCAGCCCCACTAGCGGGAGCTTCTCAGATACGCAGTATTTT. Translation gives CASSPTSGSFSDTQYF.

This clonotype was picked up many times. The chain employs TRBV5-4 and TRBJ1-1; no clear D gene. Looked up from germline, CDR1 is SGHNT and CDR2 is YYREEE (reference sequence). CDR3 length equals 14 residues. The V end was cut by 0 bases, the J end by 1 base, with 7 bases between. The CDR3 loop reads CASSLVGQNTEAFF. The CDR3 coding sequence is TGTGCCAGCAGCTTGGTAGGTCAGAACACTGAAGCTTTCTTT.

A few counts support this clonotype. V usage is TRBV20-1 and J usage is TRBJ1-2; D uncertain. With 6 bases removed from V and 1 base from J, the gap between germline ends came to 12 bases. The CDR3 has 13 residues. Germline CDR1 DFQATT, CDR2 SNEGSKA (reference sequence). CDR3 in DNA: TGCAGTGCCCTGACCCCAGATAACTATGGCTACACCTTC. Encoded protein: CSALTPDNYGYTF.

The sample holds many counts of this clonotype. The rearrangement links TRBV7-8 to TRBJ1-5, with D perhaps TRBD1 (5 bases). V lost 5 bases, J lost 2 bases, and 13 bases lay in between. There are 15 residues in the CDR3. Germline assignment: CDR1 SGHVS and CDR2 FQNEAQ. CDR3 DNA: TGTGCCAGCAGCCCCTCAGGGCCCCGCAATCAGCCCCAGCATTTT. Its protein is CASSPSGPRNQPQHF.

In this sample, this clonotype turned up many times. The chain joins TRBV6-5 to TRBJ1-3; 7 positions match TRBD1. The CDR3 has 16 amino acids. The J segment lost 0 bases and the V segment lost 1 base, leaving 3 bases of the junction unmatched. The germline CDR1 and CDR2 sequences are MNHEY and SVGAGI. This chain's CDR3 is CASSYWQGGSGNTIYF. The CDR3, as DNA: TGTGCCAGCAGTTACTGGCAGGGGGGCTCTGGAAACACCATATATTTT.

Remarks on this clonotype: A read error is possible here, since a much larger clone lies one base away. The J gene is TRBJ2-5, the V gene TRBV20-1; D is uncertain. The length of the CDR3 is 12 residues. Germline-derived CDR1 and CDR2 are DFQATT and SNEGSKA (reference sequence). Trimming removed 6 bases from V and 5 bases from J, with 13 bases in between. CDR3 protein: CSARIVEETQYF. Written as DNA, the CDR3 is TGCAGTGCCAGAATTGTAGAGGAGACCCAGTACTTC.

On this clonotype itself: Its ends do not fully match the called genes, so a read error is possible. The chain employs TRBV12-3 or TRBV12-4 and TRBJ1-5; TRBD1 matches 7 bases. This CDR3 has 14 amino acids. The CDR3 sequence is CASSDRAWGQPQNF. CDR3 sequence (DNA): TGTGCCAGCAGCGACAGGGCCTGGGGTCAGCCCCAGAATTTT.

The table lists this clonotype with many counts. The genes are TRBV20-1 and TRBJ2-7; a possible D gene is TRBD1 (6 bases). The germline CDR1 and CDR2 sequences are DFQATT and SNEGSKA (reference sequence). V lost 4 bases to trimming and J lost 9 bases, with 13 bases between them. This CDR3 has 11 amino acids. Written as DNA, the CDR3 is TGCAGTGCTATATCAGGGGTGGGGCAGTACTTC. Translation gives CSAISGVGQYF.

The rearrangement joins TRBV20-1 to TRBJ2-1, with 8 bases that match TRBD2. The CDR3 loop spans 15 amino acids. Germline V gene lookup returns CDR1 DFQATT and CDR2 SNEGSKA (reference sequence). Trimming removed 5 bases from V and 4 bases from J; junction bases left unmatched: 10. As DNA, the CDR3 is TGCAGTGCTTTTCCAAAGCGGGAGAGTTACAATGAGCAGTTCTTC. Protein sequence: CSAFPKRESYNEQFF.

This clonotype was counted many times. The chain carries TRBV20-1 and TRBJ2-3, with D perhaps matching TRBD2 (5 bases). Germline V CDR1 and CDR2: DFQATT, SNEGSKA (reference sequence). V was shortened by 5 bases and J by 2 bases, with 14 bases between the two germline ends. This CDR3 comprises 14 residues. CDR3 in amino acids: CSARSGSYTDTQYF. The CDR3 coding sequence is TGCAGTGCTCGGAGCGGTTCTTACACAGATACGCAGTATTTT.

This clonotype was seen ten or more times. This sequence joins TRBV7-2 and TRBJ1-5, with a weak D call TRBD1 (5 bases). The CDR3 covers 14 residues. Germline assignment: CDR1 SGHTA and CDR2 FQGNSA. Trimming left V 3 bases short and J 6 bases short, with 12 bases between. Here the CDR3 DNA reads TGTGCCAGCAGCTTGGGACGGGGCCGTCAGCCCCAGCATTTT. As protein: CASSLGRGRQPQHF.

By its share, this clonotype is medium-sized (0.01 to 0.1%). The genes are TRBV20-1 and TRBJ1-1, with 9 bases matching TRBD1. V lost 6 bases to trimming and J lost 0 bases; unmatched junction nucleotides: 5. The germline V gene has CDR1 DFQATT and CDR2 SNEGSKA (reference sequence). The CDR3 is 14 amino acids. CDR3 coding DNA: TGCAGTGCAGCTGGACAGGGGATGAACACTGAAGCTTTCTTT. The encoded protein is CSAAGQGMNTEAFF.

This clonotype was counted many times. J is TRBJ2-1 and V is TRBV29-1, with a possible D match to TRBD1 (6 bases). V lost 7 bases to trimming and J lost 1 base, with 14 bases between them. Germline assignment: CDR1 SQVTM and CDR2 ANQGSEA. The CDR3 is 14 residues long. CDR3 residues: CSAQGISSYNEQFF. CDR3 coding DNA: TGCAGCGCCCAGGGGATCAGTTCCTACAATGAGCAGTTCTTC.

V usage is TRBV20-1 and J usage is TRBJ2-1; D might be TRBD1 (6 bases). The CDR3 covers 14 residues. The V gene lost 3 bases and the J gene lost 7 bases, with 16 bases spanning the gap. Germline V gives CDR1 DFQATT, CDR2 SNEGSKA (reference sequence). The CDR3, as DNA: TGCAGTGCTAGTAGGGGGTCGTCACATAATGAGCAGTTCTTC. It encodes CSASRGSSHNEQFF.

Judged by abundance, this clonotype is medium-sized. The DNA of the CDR3 is TGCGCCAGCAGCTTATCAGGGCAATTCGAGCAGTACTTC. It specifies CASSLSGQFEQYF. The gene calls are TRBV5-1 and TRBJ2-7, with a possible D match to TRBD1 (5 bases). CDR1 and CDR2 (germline): SGHRS, YFSETQ. The CDR3 contains 13 residues. The V end lost 2 bases, the J end lost 6 bases, and 12 bases lay between the germline ends. Complete variable domain (other parts from reference TRBV5-1 and TRBJ2-7): KAGVTQTPRYLIKTRGQQVTLSCSPISGHRSVSWYQQTPGQGLQFLFEYFSETQRNKGNFPGRFSGRQFSNSRSEMNVSTLELGDSALYLCASSLSGQFEQYFGPGTRLTVT.

The V gene is TRBV10-3, the J gene TRBJ2-7, with D unclear. V was trimmed by 6 bases and J by 0 bases, leaving 9 bases between them. Germline CDR1 ENHRY, CDR2 SYGVKD. The CDR3 contains 13 residues. CDR3 residues: CAISTGPSYEQYF. The CDR3 DNA follows: TGTGCCATCAGCACCGGGCCCTCCTACGAGCAGTACTTC.

This chain connects TRBV6-2 or TRBV6-3 to TRBJ2-1; D assignment may be TRBD1 or TRBD2 (5 bases each). This CDR3 region has 15 residues. CDR1 is MNHEY and CDR2 is SVGEGT in the germline V gene. V was clipped by 7 bases and J by 9 bases, with 22 bases between them. CDR3 protein: CASINRDPRSGEQFF. The CDR3 coding sequence is TGTGCCAGCATCAACCGGGACCCAAGGAGTGGTGAGCAGTTCTTC.

Many counts were recorded for this clonotype. The chain couples TRBV4-2 to TRBJ2-5; D possibly corresponds to TRBD2 (7 bases). Germline CDR1 LGHNA, CDR2 YNFKEQ. This CDR3 region has 15 residues. V was trimmed by 0 bases and J by 4 bases, leaving 12 bases between them. CDR3 region: CASSQDRGAGETQYF. The CDR3 DNA sequence: TGTGCCAGCAGCCAAGATCGGGGGGCGGGAGAGACCCAGTACTTC.

This clonotype was recorded at least ten times. This chain uses TRBV5-1 with TRBJ2-7, with D perhaps TRBD1 (5 bases). The CDR3 covers 13 residues. Per germline, CDR1 SGHRS and CDR2 YFSETQ. V lost 7 bases and J 2 bases, leaving 13 bases between the germline ends. The CDR3 reads CASGADNTYEQYF. The CDR3 region has the DNA TGCGCCAGCGGGGCGGACAATACCTACGAGCAGTACTTC.

This clonotype is medium-sized. The V call is TRBV6-1, the J call TRBJ2-7; tentatively, D is TRBD1 (6 bases). Germline lookup yields CDR1 MNHNS and CDR2 SASEGT. V lost 3 bases and J lost 4, with 13 bases in between. This CDR3 has 14 residues. The CDR3 loop is CASSDPGHFYEQYF. Written as DNA, the CDR3 is TGTGCCAGCAGTGACCCGGGACACTTTTACGAGCAGTACTTC.

This clonotype was seen many times. The rearrangement links TRBV7-9 to TRBJ2-7; D unresolved. Germline V gene lookup returns CDR1 SEHNR and CDR2 FQNEAQ (reference sequence). V was trimmed by 6 bases and J by 2 bases, leaving 8 bases between them. The CDR3 is made up of 12 amino acids. CDR3 DNA sequence: TGTGCCAGCAGTCGATGGGCCTACGAGCAGTACTTC. Translating gives CASSRWAYEQYF.

This clonotype was detected ten times or more. The chain has TRBV20-1 and TRBJ2-5, with D maybe TRBD2 (5 bases). Germline V gene sequence: CDR1 DFQATT, CDR2 SNEGSKA (reference sequence). V was clipped by 6 bases and J by 2 bases, with 10 bases between them. The CDR3 length is 12 residues. CDR3 in DNA: TGCAGTGCCAAGGACTCGCAAGAGACCCAGTACTTC. Residues: CSAKDSQETQYF.

The sample holds many counts of this clonotype. The chain joins TRBV20-1 to TRBJ2-7, with a weak D call TRBD2 (6 bases). V lost 0 bases, J lost 7 bases, and 16 bases lay in between. Germline assignment: CDR1 DFQATT and CDR2 SNEGSKA (reference sequence). This CDR3 spans 14 amino acids. Here the CDR3 reads CSARDPGGQREQYF. CDR3 nucleotide sequence: TGCAGTGCTAGAGATCCCGGAGGGCAAAGGGAGCAGTACTTC.

This clonotype was seen repeatedly, ten times or more. The chain couples TRBV10-3 to TRBJ1-1, with D perhaps TRBD1 (5 bases). In germline, CDR1 is ENHRY, CDR2 SYGVKD. Trimming stripped 8 bases from V and 5 bases from J, with 21 bases between. The CDR3 consists of 15 residues. The CDR3 region is CAIAGRTPLETEAFF. CDR3 sequence (DNA): TGTGCCATCGCGGGGAGGACACCTCTGGAGACTGAAGCTTTCTTT.

This clonotype showed up many times. This sequence joins TRBV28 and TRBJ2-5; weak D call: TRBD2 (6 bases). Germline CDR1 and CDR2: MDHEN and SYDVKM. Trimming removed 5 bases from V and 5 bases from J, with 21 bases in between. The CDR3 loop spans 16 amino acids. The CDR3 region has the DNA TGTGCCAGCAGTCTTAATTCCCCTCCGGGGAGGGAGACCCAGTACTTC. Protein: CASSLNSPPGRETQYF.

This clonotype has at least ten counts. This sequence joins TRBV5-1 and TRBJ2-7; 7 bases map to TRBD1. Trimming took 5 bases from V and 2 from J; bases not matched to a gene: 7. The CDR3 runs 14 residues. The germline V gene encodes CDR1 SGHRS and CDR2 YFSETQ. As DNA, the CDR3 is TGCGCCAGCAGTTCCGGGACAGTTCCCTACGAGCAGTACTTC. Residues: CASSSGTVPYEQYF.

This clonotype was counted ten times or more. The rearrangement uses TRBV4-2 and TRBJ2-1; 7 bases fit TRBD2. Unmatched junction bases numbered 2, after V lost 0 bases and J lost 0 bases. Germline lookup yields CDR1 LGHNA and CDR2 YNFKEQ. The CDR3 consists of 16 residues. The DNA for the CDR3 is TGTGCCAGCAGCCAAGAGCCTAGCGGCTCCTACAATGAGCAGTTCTTC. This gives the protein CASSQEPSGSYNEQFF.

This clonotype was seen many times. This chain uses TRBV20-1 with TRBJ1-1; D gene uncertain. Germline CDR1 reads DFQATT; CDR2 reads SNEGSKA (reference sequence). This CDR3 region has 12 residues. CDR3 DNA: TGCGAATCCCAGTCCCCGAACACTGAAGCTTTCTTT. Translation: CESQSPNTEAFF.

This clonotype showed up many times. The V gene is TRBV5-1, the J gene TRBJ2-2; a weak D match, TRBD2 (5 bases). The germline V gene encodes CDR1 SGHRS and CDR2 YFSETQ. The V gene lost 2 bases and the J gene lost 3 bases, with 8 bases spanning the gap. The CDR3 totals 14 residues. CDR3 in amino acids: CASSLPADTGELFF. The CDR3 coding sequence is TGCGCCAGCAGCTTACCAGCGGACACCGGGGAGCTGTTTTTT.